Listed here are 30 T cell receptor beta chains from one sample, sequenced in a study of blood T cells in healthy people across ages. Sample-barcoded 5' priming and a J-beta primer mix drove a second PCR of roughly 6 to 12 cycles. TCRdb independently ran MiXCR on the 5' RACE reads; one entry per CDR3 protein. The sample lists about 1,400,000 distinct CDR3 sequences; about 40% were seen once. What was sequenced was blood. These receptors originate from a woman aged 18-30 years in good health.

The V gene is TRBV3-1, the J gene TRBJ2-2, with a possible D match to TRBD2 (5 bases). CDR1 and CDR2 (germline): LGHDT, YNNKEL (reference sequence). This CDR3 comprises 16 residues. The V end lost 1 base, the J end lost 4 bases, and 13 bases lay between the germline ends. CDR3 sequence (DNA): TGTGCCAGCAGCCAAGGTAGCCTGAGGGCCACCGGGGAGCTGTTTTTT. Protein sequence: CASSQGSLRATGELFF.

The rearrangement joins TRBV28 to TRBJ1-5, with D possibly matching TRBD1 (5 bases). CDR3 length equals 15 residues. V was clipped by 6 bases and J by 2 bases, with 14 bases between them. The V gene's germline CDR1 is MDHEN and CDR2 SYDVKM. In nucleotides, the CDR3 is TGTGCCAGCAGCTCTTCTGGGGCAGGCAATCAGCCCCAGCATTTT. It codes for CASSSSGAGNQPQHF. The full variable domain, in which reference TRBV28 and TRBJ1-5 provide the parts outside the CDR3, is DVKVTQSSRYLVKRTGEKVFLECVQDMDHENMFWYRQDPGLGLRLIYFSYDVKMKEKGDIPEGYSVSREKKERFSLILESASTNQTSMYLCASSSSGAGNQPQHFGDGTRLSIL.

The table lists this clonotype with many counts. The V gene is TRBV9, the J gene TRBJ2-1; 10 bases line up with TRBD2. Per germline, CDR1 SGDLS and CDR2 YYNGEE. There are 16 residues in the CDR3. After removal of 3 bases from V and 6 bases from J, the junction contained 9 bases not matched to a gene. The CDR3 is CASSGRIASGSNEQFF. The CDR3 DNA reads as TGTGCCAGCAGCGGACGGATTGCTAGCGGGAGCAATGAGCAGTTCTTC. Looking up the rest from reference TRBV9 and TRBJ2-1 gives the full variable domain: DSGVTQTPKHLITATGQRVTLRCSPRSGDLSVYWYQQSLDQGLQFLIQYYNGEERAKGNILERFSAQQFPDLHSELNLSSLELGDSALYFCASSGRIASGSNEQFFGPGTRLTVL.

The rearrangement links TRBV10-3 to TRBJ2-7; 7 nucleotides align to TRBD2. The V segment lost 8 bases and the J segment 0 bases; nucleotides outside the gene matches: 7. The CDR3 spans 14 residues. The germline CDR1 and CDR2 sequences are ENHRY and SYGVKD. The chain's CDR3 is CAIGVAGPSYEQYF. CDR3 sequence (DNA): TGTGCCATCGGGGTAGCGGGTCCCTCCTACGAGCAGTACTTC.

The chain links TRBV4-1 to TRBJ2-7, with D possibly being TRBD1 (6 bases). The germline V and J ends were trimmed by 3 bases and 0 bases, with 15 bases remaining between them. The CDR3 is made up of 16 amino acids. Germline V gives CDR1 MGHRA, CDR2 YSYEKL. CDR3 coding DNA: TGCGCCAGCAGCCAGGCCCTGGGACAACCCTCCTACGAGCAGTACTTC. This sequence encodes CASSQALGQPSYEQYF.

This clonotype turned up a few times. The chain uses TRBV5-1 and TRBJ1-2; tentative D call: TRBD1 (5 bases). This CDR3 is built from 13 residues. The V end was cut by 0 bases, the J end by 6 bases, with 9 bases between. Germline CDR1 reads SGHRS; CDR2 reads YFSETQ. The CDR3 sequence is CASSLAGTDGYTF. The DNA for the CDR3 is TGCGCCAGCAGCTTGGCAGGGACCGATGGCTACACCTTC.

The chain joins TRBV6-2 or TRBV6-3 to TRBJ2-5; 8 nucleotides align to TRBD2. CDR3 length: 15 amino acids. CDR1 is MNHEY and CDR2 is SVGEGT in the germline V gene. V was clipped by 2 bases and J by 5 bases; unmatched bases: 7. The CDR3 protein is CASSYNREGYETQYF. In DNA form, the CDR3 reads TGTGCCAGCAGTTACAACCGGGAGGGCTACGAGACCCAGTACTTC.

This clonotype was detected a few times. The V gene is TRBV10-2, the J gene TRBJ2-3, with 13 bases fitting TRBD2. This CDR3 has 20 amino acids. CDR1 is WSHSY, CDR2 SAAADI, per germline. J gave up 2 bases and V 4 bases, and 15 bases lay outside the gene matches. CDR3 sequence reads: CASSGFPPPGTSGVTDTQYF. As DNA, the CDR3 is TGCGCCAGCAGTGGCTTCCCCCCCCCGGGGACTAGCGGGGTCACAGATACGCAGTATTTT.

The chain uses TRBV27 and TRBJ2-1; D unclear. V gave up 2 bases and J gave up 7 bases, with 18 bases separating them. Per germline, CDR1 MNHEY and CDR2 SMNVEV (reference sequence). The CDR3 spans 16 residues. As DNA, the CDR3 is TGTGCCAGCAGTTTAAGTTCGGCAGGTAATCTGAATGAGCAGTTCTTC. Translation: CASSLSSAGNLNEQFF.

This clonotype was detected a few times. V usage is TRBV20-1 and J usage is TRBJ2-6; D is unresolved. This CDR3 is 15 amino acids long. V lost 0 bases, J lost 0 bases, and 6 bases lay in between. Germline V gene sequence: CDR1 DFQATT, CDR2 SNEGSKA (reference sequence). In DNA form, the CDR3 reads TGCAGTGCTAGAGAACCGTTCTCTGGGGCCAACGTCCTGACTTTC. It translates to CSAREPFSGANVLTF.

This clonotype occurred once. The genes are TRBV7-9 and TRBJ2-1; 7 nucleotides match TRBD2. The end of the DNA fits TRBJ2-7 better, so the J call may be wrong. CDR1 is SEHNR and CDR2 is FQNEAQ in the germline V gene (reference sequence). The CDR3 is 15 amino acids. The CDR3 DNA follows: TGTGCCAGCAGCTCCCGGGACTATACCTACAATGAGCAGTACTTC. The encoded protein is CASSSRDYTYNEQYF.

The CDR3 here is CSARERGQGYEQYF. The CDR3 region has the DNA TGCAGTGCTAGAGAGAGGGGACAGGGCTACGAGCAGTACTTC. The rearrangement links TRBV20-1 to TRBJ2-7; 9 nucleotides align to TRBD1. The V and J ends lost 0 bases and 3 bases, in that order; junction bases with no gene match: 3. The CDR3 covers 14 residues. Per germline, CDR1 DFQATT and CDR2 SNEGSKA (reference sequence).

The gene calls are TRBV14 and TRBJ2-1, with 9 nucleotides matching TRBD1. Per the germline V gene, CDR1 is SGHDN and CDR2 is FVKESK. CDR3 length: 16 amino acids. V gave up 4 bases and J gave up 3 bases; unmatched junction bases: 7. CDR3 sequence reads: CASSPRVTGGYNEQFF. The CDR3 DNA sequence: TGTGCCAGCAGCCCTCGGGTGACAGGGGGCTACAATGAGCAGTTCTTC.

Here the CDR3 DNA reads TGCGCCAGCAGCACGGATAGACCCACAGATACGCAGTATTTT. Translated: CASSTDRPTDTQYF. The rearrangement links TRBV5-1 to TRBJ2-3; the D is unclear. Germline values: CDR1 SGHRS, CDR2 YFSETQ. The CDR3 is 14 residues long. Trimming took 4 bases from V and 2 from J, leaving 11 bases between them.

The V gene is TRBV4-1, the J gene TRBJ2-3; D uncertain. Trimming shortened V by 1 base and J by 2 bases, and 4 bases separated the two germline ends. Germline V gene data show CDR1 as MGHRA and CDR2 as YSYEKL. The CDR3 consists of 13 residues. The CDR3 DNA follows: TGCGCCAGCAGCCAAGCGGCCACAGATACGCAGTATTTT. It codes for CASSQAATDTQYF.

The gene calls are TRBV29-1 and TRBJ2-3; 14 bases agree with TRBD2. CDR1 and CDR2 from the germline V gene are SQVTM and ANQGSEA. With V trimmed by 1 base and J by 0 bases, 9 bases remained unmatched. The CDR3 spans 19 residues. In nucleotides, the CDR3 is TGCAGCGTTGAAGGAGGTGGACTAGCGGGAGGCCCCAGCACAGATACGCAGTATTTT. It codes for CSVEGGGLAGGPSTDTQYF.

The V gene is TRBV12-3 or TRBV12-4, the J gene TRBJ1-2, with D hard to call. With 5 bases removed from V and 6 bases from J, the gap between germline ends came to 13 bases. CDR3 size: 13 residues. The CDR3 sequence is CASSKTVLNGYTF. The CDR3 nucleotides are TGTGCCAGCAGTAAAACAGTACTGAATGGCTACACCTTC.

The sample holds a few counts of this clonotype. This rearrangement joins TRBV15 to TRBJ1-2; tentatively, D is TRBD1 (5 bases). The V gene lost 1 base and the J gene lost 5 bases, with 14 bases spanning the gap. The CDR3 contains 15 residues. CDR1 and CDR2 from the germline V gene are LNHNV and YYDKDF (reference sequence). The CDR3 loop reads CATSRVQGGIYGYTF. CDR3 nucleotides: TGTGCCACCAGCAGAGTCCAGGGCGGCATATATGGCTACACCTTC.

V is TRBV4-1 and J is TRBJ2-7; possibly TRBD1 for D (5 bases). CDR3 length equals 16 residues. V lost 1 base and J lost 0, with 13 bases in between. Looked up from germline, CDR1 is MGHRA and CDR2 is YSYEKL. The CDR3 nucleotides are TGCGCCAGCAGCCAAGTGGGTCTCAGGGCCTCCTACGAGCAGTACTTC. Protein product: CASSQVGLRASYEQYF.

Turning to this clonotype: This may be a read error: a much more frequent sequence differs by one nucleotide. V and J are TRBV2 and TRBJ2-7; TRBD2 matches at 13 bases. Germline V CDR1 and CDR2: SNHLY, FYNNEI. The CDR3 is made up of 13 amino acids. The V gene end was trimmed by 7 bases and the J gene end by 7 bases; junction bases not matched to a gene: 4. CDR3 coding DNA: TGTGCCAGCACCGGGACTAGCGGGAATGAGCAGTACTTC. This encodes CASTGTSGNEQYF.

The DNA of the CDR3 is TGTGCCAGCAGTGTACAGGGGTGGCCTTACGAGCAGTACTTC. It specifies CASSVQGWPYEQYF. The rearrangement joins TRBV27 to TRBJ2-7, with TRBD1 matching over 7 bases. Germline V lookup: CDR1 MNHEY, CDR2 SMNVEV (reference sequence). V lost 5 bases to trimming and J lost 4 bases; unmatched junction nucleotides: 8. The CDR3 is 14 residues long.

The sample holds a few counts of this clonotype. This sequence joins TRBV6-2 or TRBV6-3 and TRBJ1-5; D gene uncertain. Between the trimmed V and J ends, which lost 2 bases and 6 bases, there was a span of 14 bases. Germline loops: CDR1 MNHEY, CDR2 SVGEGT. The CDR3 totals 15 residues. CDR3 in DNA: TGTGCCAGCAGTTACAAAAGGACTGCCGGTCAGCCCCAGCATTTT. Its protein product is CASSYKRTAGQPQHF.

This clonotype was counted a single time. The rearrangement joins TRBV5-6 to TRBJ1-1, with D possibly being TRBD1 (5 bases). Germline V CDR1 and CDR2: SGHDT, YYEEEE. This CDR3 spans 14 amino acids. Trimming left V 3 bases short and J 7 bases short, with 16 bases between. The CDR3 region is CASSSNPSGVEAFF. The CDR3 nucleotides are TGTGCCAGCAGCTCCAATCCCTCGGGGGTTGAAGCTTTCTTT.

The CDR3 is CASSLGSGFNYGYTF. CDR3 DNA sequence: TGTGCCAGCAGCTTAGGATCAGGCTTTAACTATGGCTACACCTTC. The chain couples TRBV7-8 to TRBJ1-2; D not certain. Trimming removed 1 base from V and 1 base from J, with 10 bases in between. This CDR3 is built from 15 residues. Germline V gene lookup returns CDR1 SGHVS and CDR2 FQNEAQ.

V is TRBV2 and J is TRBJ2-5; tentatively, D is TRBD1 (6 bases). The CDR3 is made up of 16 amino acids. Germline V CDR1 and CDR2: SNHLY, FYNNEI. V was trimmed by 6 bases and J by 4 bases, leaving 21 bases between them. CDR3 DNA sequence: TGTGCCAGCAGCCGAAGAGGGGGAGAGAGCGGAGAGACCCAGTACTTC. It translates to CASSRRGGESGETQYF.

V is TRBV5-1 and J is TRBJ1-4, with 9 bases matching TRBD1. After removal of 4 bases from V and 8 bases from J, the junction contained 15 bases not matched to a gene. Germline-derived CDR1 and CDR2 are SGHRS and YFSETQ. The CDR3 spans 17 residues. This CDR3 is CASSLNPGQGRGEKLFF. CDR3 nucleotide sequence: TGCGCCAGCAGCCTAAATCCGGGACAGGGCCGTGGGGAAAAACTGTTTTTT.

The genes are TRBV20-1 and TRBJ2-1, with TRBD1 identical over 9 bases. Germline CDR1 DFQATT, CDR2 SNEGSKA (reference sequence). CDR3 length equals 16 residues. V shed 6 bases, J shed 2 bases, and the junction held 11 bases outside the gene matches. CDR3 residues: CSARGGQGGAYNEQFF. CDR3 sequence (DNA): TGCAGTGCCCGAGGGGGACAGGGTGGTGCCTACAATGAGCAGTTCTTC.

The DNA of the CDR3 is TGCAGCGTCCCCTCGGGGATGGGCACAGATACGCAGTATTTT. Protein sequence: CSVPSGMGTDTQYF. This chain links TRBV29-1 with TRBJ2-3, with a tentative D call TRBD2 (5 bases). The CDR3 has 14 residues. V was clipped by 6 bases and J by 1 base, with 14 bases between them. Germline loops: CDR1 SQVTM, CDR2 ANQGSEA.

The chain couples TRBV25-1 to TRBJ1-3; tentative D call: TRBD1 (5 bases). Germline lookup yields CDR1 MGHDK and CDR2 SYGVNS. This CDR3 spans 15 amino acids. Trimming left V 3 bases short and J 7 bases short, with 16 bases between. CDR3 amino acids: CASSDLGEGRNTIYF. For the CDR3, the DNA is TGTGCCAGCAGTGATCTGGGGGAGGGAAGGAACACCATATATTTT. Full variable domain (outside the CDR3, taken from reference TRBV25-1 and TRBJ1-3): EADIYQTPRYLVIGTGKKITLECSQTMGHDKMYWYQQDPGMELHLIHYSYGVNSTEKGDLSSESTVSRIRTEHFPLTLESARPSHTSQYLCASSDLGEGRNTIYFGEGSWLTVV.

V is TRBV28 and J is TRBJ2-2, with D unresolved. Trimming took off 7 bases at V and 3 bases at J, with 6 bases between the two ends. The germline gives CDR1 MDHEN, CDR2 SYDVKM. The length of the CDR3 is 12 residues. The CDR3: CASMGYTGELFF. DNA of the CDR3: TGTGCCAGCATGGGGTACACCGGGGAGCTGTTTTTT.